This T cell receptor beta chain was profiled in a study of cytomegalovirus exposure and HLA in healthy donors (dated 2017 in TCRdb). A note on the overall study: An earlier analysis of several hundred of the donors reported 276 Gb of sequence data and 117 million unique TCR beta sequences from around 200 million T cells. A separate validation cohort of more than 100 different subjects was used in addition to the 666-subject first cohort. The T cell repertoires of under 750 subjects were profiled by immunosequencing and related to cytomegalovirus serostatus. The study combined high-throughput TCR immunosequencing, statistical association of individual TCRs with disease status, and machine learning to predict cytomegalovirus infection status. The study aimed to test whether signatures of past pathogen exposure could be identified by cataloging public T cell receptors. Among some 400 genotyped donors of the cohort, an average of around 240,000 unique TCR beta nucleotide sequences were sequenced per donor, roughly 18% of them non-productive. An early release that covered fewer than 800 HLA-typed donors contained approximately 300 gigabases of sequencing data and approximately 85 million unique TCR sequences. A later analysis re-analyzed previously published TCR beta repertoires from about 600 donors and added high-resolution HLA genotyping to study TCR occurrence patterns. In the later analysis, no new phenotypic data were used to find candidate immune exposures; instead, reliance was placed on TCR beta sequences and their occurrence across donors. Of the roughly 400 genotyped donors, approximately 80% fell in the genetic ancestry cluster associated with self-reported Caucasian donors. Both class I and class II loci were covered by HLA typing, at four-digit resolution. Typing coverage differed by locus: A, B, C, DRB1 and DQB1 were typed in roughly 620-640 donors, DQA1 in 500 to 550, DPA1 in around 610, and DPB1 in around 490. In an earlier analysis of 550 to 700 of the donors, high-throughput TCR beta sequencing was used to judge whether each TCR beta V gene segment behaved as functional or pseudogenic. Alongside the repertoire data, information on donor age, sex, ethnicity and CMV serostatus was compiled. A later genetic analysis used genome-wide SNP genotypes for about 55% of the 666 donors, treating that subset as a discovery cohort. Because of strong linkage in the cohort, five DR-DQ haplotypes were treated as single units for association and clustering. Every repertoire in the discovery cohort had been generated on one and the same sequencing platform.

Library generation was performed with the immunoSEQ multiplex PCR assay. For the multiplex PCR, a mixture combining 60 forward primers for TCR Vbeta segments and 13 reverse primers for TCR Jbeta segments was used. Amplification of the CDR3 region of rearranged TCR beta genes was performed with a multiplex PCR assay on genomic DNA. On the Illumina HiSeq System, the amplified TCR beta libraries were sequenced as 87-base-pair reads. The source study handled its data this way. In a later analysis, about 80 million unique TCR beta chains were counted across the roughly 670 repertoires, and approximately 11 million of these chains were shared by at least two donors. Raw reads were error-corrected and collapsed into unique sequences by a nearest-neighbor algorithm in which closely related sequences were merged to remove PCR and sequencing errors. To assign V, D and J gene segments, CDR3 sequences were aligned to IMGT reference sequences. For a sequence to be retained, a match of at least six nucleotides was required to both a V gene segment and a J gene segment. Rearrangements were called productive when the CDR3 lacked stop codons and stayed in frame with V and J; all others were non-productive. Following IMGT convention, CDR3 was defined as the stretch from the second conserved V-encoded cysteine to the conserved J-encoded phenylalanine. The earlier analysis of fewer than 700 of the donors excluded sequences that lacked an unambiguous match to a single V gene segment. An earlier analysis of 587 of the donors classified V segments as functional when productive rearrangements were above 56.7% and as segregating when the standard deviation between donors was above 5%. A statistical classification framework was developed to diagnose cytomegalovirus status using the catalog of TCR beta chain sequences. In a later analysis, V and J genes were assigned by comparing TCR nucleotide sequences against IMGT/GENE-DB human TR gene sequences. A later analysis assigned CDR3 sequences and most-parsimonious VDJ recombination scenarios with the TCRdist pipeline. In a later analysis, every TCR beta chain was defined by the combination of its CDR3 amino acid sequence and its V-gene family, and reads without a unique V-gene family were dropped. To address suspected cross-contamination and a sequencing artifact, a later analysis removed several hundred highly shared, low-generation-probability nucleotide sequences. In a later analysis, a clonal expansion index was calculated for each public chain from normalized within-repertoire ranks of inferred template counts. A later analysis computed generation probabilities with a VDJ recombination model fitted to out-of-frame rearrangements, and checked the results against IGoR. In a later analysis, TCR-TCR, TCR-HLA and TCR-CMV co-occurrence was scored with hypergeometric tests, and a repertoire-size bias correction was applied to TCR pairs. In a later analysis, false discovery rates were estimated by permuting HLA or CMV assignments 20 times. A later analysis grouped co-occurring TCRs with DBSCAN, adding TCRdist sequence similarity when clustering within HLA-allele-positive subsets. Repertoires with fewer than 30,000 or more than 120,000 public chains, plus five repertoires with anomalous nucleotide sharing, were excluded from co-occurrence clustering. This immuneACCESS table, as held by TCRdb, lists in-frame sequences with V and J called but not all clones. Of the missing ones, under half trace to an unresolved V gene in checked studies; the others have no known cause. D and trimming were read from the DNA, whereas the V and J calls and clone size are those reported in that table. The table for this sample lists about 210,000 clones; over 60% of them were counted only once. Over 1.5% of the sample lies in the top ten.

Summary of the overall study and its limitations: A further reported finding was that TCR beta sequences accurately predicted the HLA-A and HLA-B alleles for most subjects in the first cohort. The earlier analysis of 450 to 700 of the donors excluded seventeen rarely observed V segments, including chromosome 9 orphons, because counts were too low. The authors suggested that the approach could potentially be extended to other disease states and immunological phenotypes. Specific HLA alleles were associated with 15,000 to 20,000 TCR beta sequences at a false discovery rate of 0.05 in a later analysis. The sequencing pipeline was judged likely to have produced a cluster of highly shared sequence variants as a technical artifact. According to a later analysis, parvovirus B19, influenza, CMV and Epstein-Barr virus appeared linked to several top co-occurrence clusters. The classifier was reported to diagnose cytomegalovirus status with high specificity and sensitivity in both the original cohort and the validation cohort. In a later analysis, the rate of TCR association differed among HLA loci, with DRB1 alleles having the most associated TCRs and HLA-C alleles having the fewest. Linkage disequilibrium might explain the correlated functional status among segregating V segments, but an unknown experimental factor could not be ruled out. Sequencing depth was assumed to be roughly uniform across donors in the presence/absence analyses, though that assumption may not hold. An association between a missense DCLRE1C variant and V-gene and J-gene trimming of TCR beta chains was found in a later genetic analysis and replicated in an independent cohort. Broadly in line with IMGT annotations, most TCR beta V segments showed up in productive rearrangements about 87% or about 30% of the time in an earlier analysis of around 600 of the donors. In vitro tests confirmed that three of the cytomegalovirus-associated TCR beta chains recognize cytomegalovirus antigens. According to a later genetic analysis, donors in an Asian-associated ancestry cluster had fewer N-insertions in productive TCRs than the approximately 690-donor mean. A later analysis found that HLA-associated TCR beta chains were more clonally expanded and had lower generation probabilities than equally common non-associated chains. This cohort had only TCR beta chains sequenced, and the lack of alpha or paired-chain data limited which features could be detected. While some public TCRs were present in many individuals, most TCR sequences turned up only very rarely across donors. The 87-base-pair reads could not distinguish some IMGT-functional V segments, including TRBV6-2 and TRBV6-3, so those segments were excluded. Because some donors lacked HLA typing at each locus, the association tests relied only on the typed subset. Most CMV-associated TCR beta chains appeared to be HLA-restricted in a later analysis, and the HLA associations seemed to be driven largely by CMV exposure. When HLA alleles, especially DR and DQ, strongly co-occurred, TCR associations were difficult to assign to individual alleles. For the cohort, immune exposure information was limited to CMV serostatus. The study gave a list of about 170 TCR beta chains associated with cytomegalovirus.

V is pared back by 4 bases and J by 6 bases, with 13 bases lying between the germline termini. The germline V gene encodes CDR1 SGDLS and CDR2 YYNGEE. Counted from cysteine to phenylalanine, this CDR3 has 13 amino acids. Only the CDR3 DNA stays, 39 bases, in frame from base 1. In total, roughly 670 healthy bone marrow donors made up the cohort. All cohort members were sampled while nominally healthy, although unrecorded immune exposures were likely present. The donor tested CMV seronegative, placing the donor among the 352 seronegative members of the cohort. Each donor provided a peripheral blood sample, and peripheral blood mononuclear cells were used for TCR beta sequencing. The Qiagen DNeasy Blood Extraction Kit was used to extract genomic DNA from the blood cell samples. Turning to this clone: Its cognate antigen has yet to be identified. The record has no base qualities; no much larger clone is one base away.

Sequenced material: PBMCs. The sequence came from a male donor in good health and CMV-seronegative. The V and J segments used are TRBV9 and TRBJ1-2, with no confidently assigned D gene. The DNA sequence follows: TGTGCCAGCAGCCCCGGCCTGCGGGATGGCTACACCTTC. Translated, it gives CASSPGLRDGYTF.